This section outlines one TCR beta chain sequence together with its context. This clonotype was detected many times. The antigen this receptor binds is unknown. One base away there is no much larger clone; base qualities are not given. The entry originates in a study of T-cell memory formation after mild COVID-19 (dated by TCRdb to about 2021). About the full investigation: TCR sequence clusters from the two donors were largely donor specific. Longitudinal TCRalpha and TCRbeta repertoire sequencing tracked T-cell clones expanding and contracting after mild COVID-19 in two donors. The cohort was made up of two young adult volunteers, one female and one male, who were previously healthy.

The CDR3, from cysteine to phenylalanine, totals 15 residues. Only the CDR3 region is kept as DNA, spanning 45 bases read in frame from base 1. Ends trimmed: V by 4 bases, J by 3 bases; bases unmatched to a gene: 8. The germline V gene yields SGHRS for CDR1 and YFSETQ for CDR2. Sequencing relied on an Illumina NovaSeq 6000. TCRalpha and TCRbeta cDNA libraries were built by 5'RACE with constant-segment primers, adding sample barcodes and unique molecular identifiers. RNA was extracted from every sample with Trizol reagent. Amplification of the libraries took two PCR steps, and the second step added a second sample barcode plus Illumina TruSeq adapters. The libraries were sequenced on an Illumina NovaSeq using 2 x 150 bp paired-end reads. Per the source publication's procedure: Demultiplexing of reads and collapsing into UMI-guided consensus sequences were performed with migec v1.2.7. Using mixcr v2.1.11, UMI consensuses were aligned to TRA and TRB V and J templates and then assembled into clonotypes. A clonotype was counted as expanded or contracted only if both edgeR and NoisET called the change significant, with noise models trained on biological replicates. For edgeR calls, a false discovery rate-adjusted p below 0.01 and a log2 fold-change threshold of 1 were applied. As an exploratory analysis of dynamics, PCA with hierarchical clustering was applied to max-normalized trajectories of the 1000 most abundant clonotypes. Separately sequenced CD4+ and CD8+ repertoires were used to assign a CD4 or CD8 phenotype to each responding clone. TCRdb's own reprocessing of the public reads used fastp at Q25 and MiXCR and kept productive beta chains. Rows merge per CDR3 protein into single entries with the most common DNA and genes. TCRdb's processing, not the authors' own work, is the source of the V and J calls. Present in this sample are about 84,000 distinct CDR3 sequences, approximately 15% of which were seen just once. In total, the top ten clones hold about a third of the sample.

Ficoll-Paque density gradient centrifugation was the method used to isolate PBMCs. What the research found in general, with its limitations: Only two mild cases were covered in the study, and larger cohorts including severe cases with pre-infection samples were considered necessary. Balanced CD4/CD8 phenotypes were observed for clones contracting from day 15 to 85, whereas a bias towards CD4+ was observed for a second wave of clones expanding from day 15 to 37. The detection of some responding clones in pre-infection memory suggests that pre-existing cross-reactive memory T cells joined the SARS-CoV-2 response. Contracting CD4+ clones turned up mainly in the CM and EM memory subsets, whereas EMRA was where CD8+ clones were enriched. The second-wave clones that peaked on day 37 were not confirmed to be SARS-CoV-2 specific.

The specimen sequenced was PBMCs or a T cell subset sorted from them (not recorded which). The clonotype was recovered from an adult woman who had mild COVID-19 (a few samples of this study predate the infection). The sample titles of this study are shuffled in the database, so cell type and time point are left out; the donor was told from shared clones. Recombination linked TRBV5-1 to TRBJ2-3; 7 middle bases align to TRBD2. At the DNA level, the sequence is TGCGCCAGCAGCACCGGACTAGATCGGACAGATACGCAGTATTTT. Its translation is CASSTGLDRTDTQYF.